The rows below give T cell receptor beta chains drawn from one sample of a study of blood T cell repertoires in COVID-19. Clones were sequenced by immunoSEQ multiplex PCR, and TCRdb holds only the in-frame ones, with some missing. The table has about 380,000 clones, approximately 87% seen once. The sample comprised PBMCs or T cells enriched from blood (not recorded which). Receptors were obtained from a man in his thirties or forties who had recovered from COVID-19. The CDR3 runs from the conserved cysteine through the conserved F or W. The D gene is left open where the match is weak. Clone size is given for some rows only: seen once, a few or many times, or a class if the clone is expanded.

-	TRBV5-4	TRBJ2-7	-	TGTGCCAGCAGCCCAACCCCGGCCGCGGGCCTTTACGAGCAGTACTTC	CASSPTPAAGLYEQYF
-	TRBV7-2	TRBJ1-5	-	TGTGCCAGCAGCTTAGGTGAGGGACAGCCCCAGCATTTT	CASSLGEGQPQHF
-	TRBV19	TRBJ1-4	-	TGTGCCACCTCCGACTGGGGGGGCCCTAATGAAAAACTGTTTTTT	CATSDWGGPNEKLFF
-	TRBV4-3	TRBJ2-3	-	TGCGCCAGCAGCCAAGAAGGAGGACAGCGCACAGATACGCAGTATTTT	CASSQEGGQRTDTQYF
-	TRBV27	TRBJ2-3	-	TGTGCCAGCAGGAGGAGGGGCACAGATACGCAGTATTTT	CASRRRGTDTQYF
-	TRBV12-5	TRBJ1-2	-	TGTGCTAGTGGTTTGCCCCAATCACAGGGCATCTATGGCTACACCTTC	CASGLPQSQGIYGYTF
-	TRBV5-1	TRBJ2-5	-	TGCGCCAGCAGCTTGGGGTCGGGTCCCCAAGAGACCCAGTACTTC	CASSLGSGPQETQYF
-	TRBV18	TRBJ1-1	-	TGTGCCAGCTCACCGCCTGGGGGGGCCACTGAAGCTTTCTTT	CASSPPGGATEAFF
-	TRBV7-6	TRBJ2-1	-	TGTGCCAGCAGCCGGGGGTTTAGCTCCTACAATGAGCAGTTCTTC	CASSRGFSSYNEQFF
-	TRBV4-2	TRBJ2-7	-	TGTGCCAGCAGCCCTGAGGTCCGCTCCTACGAGCAGTACTTC	CASSPEVRSYEQYF
-	TRBV7-2	TRBJ2-7	-	TGTGCCAGCAGCTTAAGTATACGGGACGAGCAGTACTTC	CASSLSIRDEQYF
once	TRBV5-8	TRBJ2-4	TRBD1	TGTGCCAGCAAACCGACAGGGGTCAAAAACATTCAGTACTTC	CASKPTGVKNIQYF
-	TRBV5-1	TRBJ2-7	-	TGCGCCAGCAGCTTTTTATGGGACTCAAAAGGGACTTACGAGCAGTACTTC	CASSFLWDSKGTYEQYF
once	TRBV10-2	TRBJ1-2	TRBD1	TGCGCCAGCATGCGGGACAGCTATGGCTACACCTTC	CASMRDSYGYTF
-	TRBV10-1	TRBJ2-3	TRBD1	TGCGCCAGCAGTGGCTCGACAGGGAGCACAGATACGCAGTATTTT	CASSGSTGSTDTQYF
-	TRBV3-1/TRBV3-2	TRBJ1-4	-	TGTGCCAGCAGCCAAGATCTGCAGGGCGAAAAACTGTTTTTT	CASSQDLQGEKLFF
once	TRBV4-1	TRBJ2-1	TRBD2	TGCGCCAGCAGCCCCTCTAGCGGGGCGCACAATGAGCAGTTCTTC	CASSPSSGAHNEQFF
once	TRBV18	TRBJ2-3	TRBD2	TGTGCCAGCTCACCATTCCCAAGAAGCGGGGGGACAGATACGCAGTATTTT	CASSPFPRSGGTDTQYF
-	TRBV7-9	TRBJ1-4	-	TGTGCCAGCAGCTCACAGGGTAATGAAAAACTGTTTTTT	CASSSQGNEKLFF
-	TRBV27	TRBJ1-3	-	TGTGCCAGCAGACCGCCCGGGGGGACTGGAAACACCATATATTTT	CASRPPGGTGNTIYF
-	TRBV29-1	TRBJ1-2	-	TGCAGCGTAGCGACTAACTATGGCTACACCTTC	CSVATNYGYTF
-	TRBV30	TRBJ1-6	TRBD1	TGTGCCTCATCGAGGACAGGGACTGGTTCACCCCTCCACTTT	CASSRTGTGSPLHF
-	TRBV30	TRBJ1-6	TRBD1	TGTGCCACGGGACAGACTTTTCTTAAATCACCCCTCCACTTT	CATGQTFLKSPLHF
once	TRBV27	TRBJ2-3	-	TGTGCCAGCAGTTTTATGGCATCAGGCACAGATACGCAGTATTTT	CASSFMASGTDTQYF
-	TRBV6-5	TRBJ1-1	TRBD1	TGTGCCAGCCACCCCGGGACAGGGGAAGAAGCTTTCTTT	CASHPGTGEEAFF
-	TRBV11-2	TRBJ2-3	-	TGTGCCAGCAGCCGGGAACATACAGATACGCAGTATTTT	CASSREHTDTQYF
-	TRBV19	TRBJ2-2	-	TGTGCCAGTAGTCTGCAGGGTCTAAACACCGGGGAGCTGTTTTTT	CASSLQGLNTGELFF
-	TRBV18	TRBJ2-7	-	TGTGCCAGCTCACCAGATACAGGGTCAATCGACGAGCAGTACTTC	CASSPDTGSIDEQYF
-	TRBV5-1	TRBJ1-1	TRBD1	TGCGCCAGCAGCTCGACAGGGTGGGAAGCTTTCTTT	CASSSTGWEAFF
-	TRBV5-6	TRBJ2-7	-	TGTGCCAGCAACGACCGGGTCTCCGGCTCCTACGAGCAGTACTTC	CASNDRVSGSYEQYF
-	TRBV24-1	TRBJ2-3	TRBD2	TGTGCCACCAGTGACAAAGCGGGGGGAAACACAGATACGCAGTATTTT	CATSDKAGGNTDTQYF
-	TRBV27	TRBJ1-4	-	TGTGCCAGCAGTCCGCCCTTGTCTGGGCAGACTAATGAAAAACTGTTTTTT	CASSPPLSGQTNEKLFF